Below, 24 T cell receptor beta chains from the same sample are listed, as sequenced in a study of shared clonotypes between healthy human individuals. Sequencing was performed with immunoSEQ multiplex PCR; in TCRdb, only in-frame clones are kept and a portion is missing. The data hold some 2 million clones, with roughly 94% observed a single time. The sequenced material came from naive CD4+ T cells sorted from blood. Subset here: CD45RA+ positively selected. The receptors come from a man aged 18 to 30 in good health.

The gene calls are TRBV14 and TRBJ2-7; D is ambiguous. Trimming shortened V by 1 base and J by 5 bases, and 6 bases separated the two germline ends. Germline lookup yields CDR1 SGHDN and CDR2 FVKESK. This CDR3 has 12 residues. The CDR3 DNA sequence: TGTGCCAGCAGCCAAGTTTGGCACGAGCAGTACTTC. Amino acid sequence: CASSQVWHEQYF.

V and J are TRBV6-5 and TRBJ2-5; TRBD2 aligns across 7 bases. The CDR3 is made up of 12 amino acids. CDR1 is MNHEY and CDR2 is SVGAGI in the germline V gene. With 7 bases clipped from V and 7 bases from J, the junction kept 6 bases outside the gene matches. CDR3 nucleotides: TGTGCCAGCAACGGACCGGGAGGGACCCAGTACTTC. This encodes CASNGPGGTQYF.

The gene calls are TRBV7-9 and TRBJ2-3, with D hard to call. The CDR3 runs to 15 residues. Germline CDR1 SEHNR, CDR2 FQNEAQ (reference sequence). V was shortened by 1 base and J by 2 bases, with 10 bases between the two germline ends. The DNA for the CDR3 is TGTGCCAGCAGCTTAGACGGTAGATACACAGATACGCAGTATTTT. Its protein is CASSLDGRYTDTQYF.

The rearrangement uses TRBV5-1 and TRBJ2-1, with a possible D match to TRBD1 (6 bases). The CDR3 spans 15 residues. V lost 4 bases and J 8 bases, leaving 19 bases between the germline ends. Germline assignment: CDR1 SGHRS and CDR2 YFSETQ. The CDR3 region is CASSLDSKGGDEQFF. The CDR3 DNA follows: TGCGCCAGCAGCCTGGACAGTAAGGGTGGCGATGAGCAGTTCTTC.

The J gene is TRBJ2-2, the V gene TRBV7-9; 10 bases align to TRBD1. This CDR3 comprises 14 residues. CDR1 and CDR2 from the germline V gene are SEHNR and FQNEAQ (reference sequence). With V trimmed by 7 bases and J by 3 bases, 2 bases remained unmatched. CDR3 in amino acids: CASKGTGDTGELFF. DNA for the CDR3: TGTGCCAGCAAAGGGACAGGGGACACCGGGGAGCTGTTTTTT.

The J gene is TRBJ2-7, the V gene TRBV28; D tentatively reads TRBD1 or TRBD2 (5 bases each). Germline V gives CDR1 MDHEN, CDR2 SYDVKM. Trimming stripped 6 bases from V and 0 bases from J, with 15 bases between. This CDR3 is 15 amino acids long. The CDR3 protein is CASRAAGTASYEQYF. The CDR3, as DNA: TGTGCCAGCAGAGCAGCCGGGACCGCCTCCTACGAGCAGTACTTC.

The chain combines TRBV28 with TRBJ2-1; the match to TRBD2 covers 8 bases. Trimming cost V 8 bases and J 7 bases; bases outside gene matches: 10. CDR3 size: 14 residues. Germline V gives CDR1 MDHEN, CDR2 SYDVKM. CDR3 loop: CASLPGLEENEQFF. CDR3 bases: TGTGCCAGCCTCCCGGGACTAGAAGAGAATGAGCAGTTCTTC.

V gene TRBV10-3 combines with J gene TRBJ1-2; D uncertain. This CDR3 is 14 amino acids long. V was clipped by 8 bases and J by 0 bases, with 13 bases between them. Per the germline V gene, CDR1 is ENHRY and CDR2 is SYGVKD. The CDR3: CAIRSALPNYGYTF. CDR3 sequence (DNA): TGTGCCATCCGATCTGCTTTGCCTAACTATGGCTACACCTTC.

The V and J genes are TRBV18 and TRBJ1-5; D may be TRBD1 (6 bases). CDR1 is KGHSH, CDR2 LQKENI, per germline. The V gene lost 0 bases and the J gene lost 5 bases, with 11 bases spanning the gap. The CDR3 length is 15 residues. In nucleotides, the CDR3 is TGTGCCAGCTCACCACCCGAACAGGGAGATCAGCCCCAGCATTTT. Protein: CASSPPEQGDQPQHF.

The gene calls are TRBV6-1 and TRBJ1-2; a possible D gene is TRBD1 (5 bases). Germline V gene sequence: CDR1 MNHNS, CDR2 SASEGT. The CDR3 covers 16 residues. V dropped 3 bases and J dropped 6 bases, with 20 bases sitting between them. This chain's CDR3 is CASSDDWNRPRDGYTF. In nucleotides, the CDR3 is TGTGCCAGCAGTGACGACTGGAACAGGCCTAGGGATGGCTACACCTTC.

The chain joins TRBV7-2 to TRBJ2-5, with D unresolved. Germline V gene data show CDR1 as SGHTA and CDR2 as FQGNSA. The V end lost 2 bases, the J end lost 2 bases, and 12 bases lay between the germline ends. CDR3 length: 15 residues. CDR3 amino acids: CASSLFSRLQETQYF. Written as DNA, the CDR3 is TGTGCCAGCAGCTTATTTAGCCGACTTCAAGAGACCCAGTACTTC.

This clone showed up just once. The J gene is TRBJ1-3, the V gene TRBV7-2; 8 bases fit TRBD1. Trimming removed 4 bases from V and 0 bases from J; junction bases left unmatched: 8. This CDR3 region has 17 residues. Looked up from germline, CDR1 is SGHTA and CDR2 is FQGNSA. CDR3 DNA sequence: TGTGCCAGCAGCTCCGCGACAGGGGCGATCTCTGGAAACACCATATATTTT. Translated, it gives CASSSATGAISGNTIYF.

Comment on this clone: This specimen includes other DNA sequences encoding the same CDR3. V usage is TRBV7-2 and J usage is TRBJ1-5; D unclear. CDR1 and CDR2 (germline): SGHTA, FQGNSA. This CDR3 has 13 amino acids. Between the trimmed V and J ends, which lost 5 bases and 3 bases, there was a span of 8 bases. CDR3 region: CASSPRVNQPQHF. In DNA form, the CDR3 reads TGTGCCAGCAGCCCTCGTGTCAATCAGCCCCAGCATTTT.

The chain combines TRBV6-1 with TRBJ2-2; 7 bases are a match to TRBD1. This CDR3 has 14 amino acids. J was trimmed by 1 base and V by 4 bases; bases with no gene match: 0. Germline V gene sequence: CDR1 MNHNS, CDR2 SASEGT. The CDR3 coding sequence is TGTGCCAGCAGTGGGGACAGGAACACCGGGGAGCTGTTTTTT. Amino acids: CASSGDRNTGELFF.

The chain couples TRBV10-3 to TRBJ1-5; perhaps TRBD1 as D (5 bases). V gave up 10 bases and J gave up 7 bases, with 17 bases separating them. The CDR3 has 13 residues. The germline CDR1 and CDR2 sequences are ENHRY and SYGVKD. DNA for the CDR3: TGTGCCACCAGCCCCGGGGGTAAGCAGCCCCAGCATTTT. Translating it yields CATSPGGKQPQHF.

The chain recombines TRBV6-6 with TRBJ2-7, with a weak D call TRBD1 (5 bases). The germline V gene has CDR1 MNHNY and CDR2 SVGAGI (reference sequence). The CDR3 is 14 amino acids. V was shortened by 3 bases and J by 1 base, with 10 bases between the two germline ends. As DNA, the CDR3 is TGTGCCAGCAGTTATCTGGACAAGTCCTACGAGCAGTACTTC. Translating gives CASSYLDKSYEQYF.

Details on this clone: Since a much larger clone is just one base distant, this may be a read error. Other DNA variants within this sample encode the same CDR3. V gene TRBV30 combines with J gene TRBJ1-5, with D unresolved. Trimming took 2 bases from V and 1 from J, leaving 6 bases between them. The CDR3 contains 13 residues. The germline CDR1 and CDR2 sequences are GTSNPN and SVGIG (reference sequence). The CDR3 sequence is CAWSLGSNQPQHF. CDR3 DNA sequence: TGTGCCTGGAGTTTGGGGAGCAATCAGCCCCAGCATTTT. Full variable domain (remainder filled in from reference TRBV30 and TRBJ1-5): SQTIHQWPATLVQPVGSPLSLECTVEGTSNPNLYWYRQAAGRGLQLLFYSVGIGQISSEVPQNLSASRPQDRQFILSSKKLLLSDSGFYLCAWSLGSNQPQHFGDGTRLSIL.

The genes are TRBV4-3 and TRBJ2-2, with 7 bases fitting TRBD2. CDR3 size: 13 residues. Unmatched junction bases numbered 4, after V lost 0 bases and J lost 12 bases. Germline V lookup: CDR1 LGHNA, CDR2 YSLEER. The DNA of the CDR3 is TGCGCCAGCAGCCAAGATAAGGGAGGGAAGCTGTTTTTT. Its protein is CASSQDKGGKLFF.

In the case of this clone: This sample includes further DNA sequences coding for the same CDR3. The rearrangement uses TRBV19 and TRBJ1-5; D uncertain. This CDR3 is 14 amino acids long. V was cut by 0 bases and J by 2 bases, with 5 bases left in between. In germline, CDR1 is LNHDA, CDR2 SQIVND (reference sequence). Here the CDR3 reads CASSIEGGNQPQHF. CDR3 in DNA: TGTGCCAGTAGTATAGAGGGTGGCAATCAGCCCCAGCATTTT.

The DNA of the CDR3 is TGTGCCAGCAGCTTACGGGGGGCTGGGATGAACACTGAAGCTTTCTTT. Its protein is CASSLRGAGMNTEAFF. The chain links TRBV5-4 to TRBJ1-1; D perhaps matches TRBD1 (6 bases). CDR3 size: 16 residues. Germline lookup yields CDR1 SGHNT and CDR2 YYREEE (reference sequence). V lost 2 bases, J lost 0 bases, and 14 bases lay in between.

V and J are TRBV10-1 and TRBJ1-3, with D perhaps TRBD1 (6 bases). This CDR3 region has 17 residues. Germline-derived CDR1 and CDR2 are WNHNN and SYGVQD (reference sequence). V dropped 7 bases and J dropped 0 bases, with 19 bases sitting between them. The CDR3 nucleotides are TGCGCCAGCAACCAGAGGCGGGGGCTCCACTCTGGAAACACCATATATTTT. The encoded protein is CASNQRRGLHSGNTIYF.

The gene calls are TRBV30 and TRBJ2-7; the match to TRBD2 covers 11 bases. Germline V gene sequence: CDR1 GTSNPN, CDR2 SVGIG (reference sequence). The CDR3 is 13 residues long. V gave up 4 bases and J gave up 7 bases; unmatched junction bases: 6. The CDR3 sequence: CAWKVAGGREQYF. The CDR3 region has the DNA TGTGCCTGGAAGGTAGCGGGGGGGCGGGAGCAGTACTTC.

The genes are TRBV18 and TRBJ1-2; possibly TRBD1 for D (6 bases). Germline CDR1 KGHSH, CDR2 LQKENI. The CDR3 runs 12 residues. V was pared by 6 bases and J by 6 bases, with 11 bases between. CDR3 sequence: CASSSGEDGYTF. Written as DNA, the CDR3 is TGTGCCAGCTCCTCAGGGGAGGATGGCTACACCTTC.

The CDR3 region is CSVVPSLNTGELFF. The CDR3 nucleotides are TGCAGCGTTGTGCCGTCACTCAACACCGGGGAGCTGTTTTTT. V is TRBV29-1 and J is TRBJ2-2; D is unresolved. V dropped 4 bases and J dropped 2 bases, with 11 bases sitting between them. Germline-derived CDR1 and CDR2 are SQVTM and ANQGSEA. The length of the CDR3 is 14 residues.